This T cell receptor beta chain was sequenced for a study of CD8 T cells in ankylosing spondylitis. Study results and limitations: Within ankylosing spondylitis blood, a TCR beta motif made up of seven to nine highly homologous variants appeared to be characteristic. Earlier literature documents some of the motif variants in reactive arthritis synovial fluid and blood. Those disease-linked clones were CD8+; they were also relatively rare in peripheral blood.

The CDR3 spans 13 residues. Germline V gene lookup returns CDR1 SGHTA and CDR2 FQGNSA. In making TCR beta libraries, quantitative 5'-RACE with molecular barcodes was used. TCRdb called the 5' RACE reads again in MiXCR, with one record for every CDR3 protein. The table records some 300,000 distinct CDR3 sequences, about a fifth of them present only once. A note on this clonotype: Its antigen remains unknown. At one end, the junction sequence differs from germline, possibly due to a read error.

Input material: blood, either unsorted or a sorted T cell fraction (not recorded which). This chain connects TRBV7-2 to TRBJ2-7, with TRBD1 as a possible D gene (6 bases). This sequence originates from a female donor with ankylosing spondylitis or in good health (not recorded which). The chain's CDR3 is CASGLSWGREQYF. The CDR3 DNA reads as TGTGCCAGCGGCTTAAGCTGGGGGCGCGAGCAGTACTTC.